Detailed here is one T cell receptor beta chain. This sample was included in a study of blood T cell repertoires in COVID-19. Study-level information: Samples came from the United States, Italy and Spain, spanning acute and convalescent COVID-19. PBMCs, B-cell-depleted T cells, or T cells were the source of the cDNA or gDNA that made up the material.

Per the germline V gene, CDR1 is SGHNT and CDR2 is YYREEE (reference sequence). Deletions cut 2 bases from V and 1 base from J, with 12 bases between. This CDR3 region has 15 residues. Original methodology: Reference gene primer amplification in the assay estimated nucleated cell counts. Repertoires were generated with immunoSEQ multiplex PCR, while TCRdb's copy carries only in-frame clones and drops some. V and J calls and clone size come straight from that table; D and trimming were deduced from the DNA. The sample lists over 200,000 clones; 80% to 90% were seen once. The chain couples TRBV5-4 to TRBJ1-1, with D tentatively TRBD1 (6 bases). This TCR was sampled from a woman between 45 and 60 years old with active or convalescent COVID-19. Sample: peripheral blood. The CDR3 region has the DNA TGTGCCAGCAGCTTTAATACAGGGAAGAACACTGAAGCTTTCTTT. Translation gives CASSFNTGKNTEAFF.